This TCR beta chain was profiled in a study of cytomegalovirus exposure and HLA in healthy donors. Study results and caveats: Among TCR beta chains, those listed as cytomegalovirus-associated numbered roughly 150. In a later analysis, donors in an Asian-associated ancestry cluster reportedly had fewer N-insertions in productive TCRs than the cohort mean. Being indistinguishable, some V segments were excluded, TRBV6-2 and TRBV6-3 among them. Reports indicate that TCR beta sequences accurately predicted the HLA-A and HLA-B alleles of most subjects.

Trimming at V came to 5 bases and at J to 0 bases, leaving 3 bases not matched to a gene. This CDR3 region has 17 residues. Germline CDR1 and CDR2: MNHEY and SMNVEV (reference sequence). It was with 60 Vbeta and 13 Jbeta primers that the PCR ran. Assay: immunoSEQ multiplex PCR; the TCRdb copy retains only in-frame clones and omits some. The profile shows roughly 120,000 clones, 81% of them singletons. Concerning this clone: The antigen is not known.

The sequence derives from a young woman in good health and CMV-seronegative. Sequenced: PBMCs. This chain uses TRBV27 with TRBJ2-6; 11 bases line up with TRBD1. The CDR3 bases are TGTGCCAGCAGTCCAGGGACAGGGGGCTCTGGGGCCAACGTCCTGACTTTC. This gives the protein CASSPGTGGSGANVLTF.